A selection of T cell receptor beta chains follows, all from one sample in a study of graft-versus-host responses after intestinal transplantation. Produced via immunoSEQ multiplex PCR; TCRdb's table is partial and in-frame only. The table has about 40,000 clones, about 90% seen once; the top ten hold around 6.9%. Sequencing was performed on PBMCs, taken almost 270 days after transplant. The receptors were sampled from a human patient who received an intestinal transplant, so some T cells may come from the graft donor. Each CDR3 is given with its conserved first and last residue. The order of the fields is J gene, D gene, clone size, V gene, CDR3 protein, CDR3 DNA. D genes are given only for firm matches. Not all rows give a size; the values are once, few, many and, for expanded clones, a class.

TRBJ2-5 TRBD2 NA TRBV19 CASSTQRGGETQYF TGTGCCAGTAGTACCCAGCGGGGGGGGGAGACCCAGTACTTC
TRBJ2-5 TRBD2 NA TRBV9 CASSLSGGAETQYF TGTGCCAGCAGCTTAAGCGGGGGGGCCGAGACCCAGTACTTC
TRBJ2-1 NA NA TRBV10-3 CAISGHLLNEQFF TGTGCCATCAGCGGTCACTTGTTAAATGAGCAGTTCTTC
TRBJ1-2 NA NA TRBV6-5 CASSYAGPSYGYTF TGTGCCAGCAGTTACGCAGGCCCTAGCTATGGCTACACCTTC
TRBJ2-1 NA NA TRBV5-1 CASSLADSYNEQFF TGCGCCAGCAGCTTGGCCGACAGTTACAATGAGCAGTTCTTC
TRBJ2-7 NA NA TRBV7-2 CASSGYGMGEQYF TGTGCCAGCAGCGGTTACGGAATGGGCGAGCAGTACTTC
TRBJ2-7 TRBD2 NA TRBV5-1 CASSLAPGLQYEQYF TGCGCCAGCAGCTTAGCTCCGGGACTACAATACGAGCAGTACTTC
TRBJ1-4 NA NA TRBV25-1 CASSESATNEKLFF TGTGCCAGCAGTGAGTCCGCAACTAATGAAAAACTGTTTTTT
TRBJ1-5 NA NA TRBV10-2 CASSESRGQPQHF TGCGCCAGCAGTGAGTCTCGGGGGCAGCCCCAGCATTTT
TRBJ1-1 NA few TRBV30 CAWSAQVETEAFF TGTGCCTGGAGTGCGCAGGTGGAGACTGAAGCTTTCTTT
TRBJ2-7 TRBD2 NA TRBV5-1 CASSLLAGGNIPYEQYF TGCGCCAGCAGCTTGTTGGCGGGGGGTAATATCCCCTACGAGCAGTACTTC
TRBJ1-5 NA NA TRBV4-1 CASSPRELNQPQHF TGCGCCAGCAGCCCCCGGGAGCTCAATCAGCCCCAGCATTTT
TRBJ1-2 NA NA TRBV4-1 CASSQVIRQEGGYTF TGCGCCAGCAGCCAAGTAATAAGGCAGGAGGGCGGCTACACCTTC
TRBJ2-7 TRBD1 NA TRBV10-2 CASTPGTAYEQYF TGCGCCAGCACCCCCGGGACAGCCTACGAGCAGTACTTC
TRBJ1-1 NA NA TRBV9 CASSAVETTEAFF TGTGCCAGCAGCGCAGTTGAGACAACTGAAGCTTTCTTT
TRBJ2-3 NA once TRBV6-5 CASSSTSTDTQYF TGTGCCAGCAGTTCCACTAGCACAGATACGCAGTATTTT
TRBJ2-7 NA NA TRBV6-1 CASSSEDEQYF TGTGCCAGCAGTTCCGAGGACGAGCAGTACTTC
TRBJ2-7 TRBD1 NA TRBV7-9 CASSSYGTGYSYEQYF TGTGCCAGCAGCTCCTACGGGACAGGATACTCCTACGAGCAGTACTTC
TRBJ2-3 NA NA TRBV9 CASSVGLRTTDTQYF TGTGCCAGCAGCGTAGGCTTACGCACCACAGATACGCAGTATTTT
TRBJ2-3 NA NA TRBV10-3 CAISDYRSTDTQYF TGTGCCATCAGTGACTACAGGAGCACAGATACGCAGTATTTT